Following are 29 T cell receptor beta chains from one sample sequenced in a study of cytomegalovirus exposure and HLA in healthy donors. The repertoire was sequenced with immunoSEQ multiplex PCR; TCRdb's copy has only in-frame clones and lacks some. The sample includes roughly 170,000 clones, about four fifths of them seen just once. Sequencing was performed on PBMCs. These receptor sequences come from a woman under 30 in good health and CMV-seropositive.

DNA of the CDR3: TGTGCCAGCAGGCCTTCTCTCAGGGGAGGCTACACCTTC. It encodes CASRPSLRGGYTF. The J gene is TRBJ1-2, the V gene TRBV6-5; TRBD1 is a possible D gene (6 bases). Germline V gives CDR1 MNHEY, CDR2 SVGAGI. V dropped 6 bases and J dropped 8 bases, with 16 bases sitting between them. The CDR3 spans 13 residues.

The sample holds one count of this clone. V and J are TRBV6-1 and TRBJ1-2; perhaps TRBD1 as D (5 bases). Germline assignment: CDR1 MNHNS and CDR2 SASEGT. CDR3 length: 12 residues. Trimming pared 1 base from V and 8 bases from J, leaving 8 bases between. The CDR3 region is CASSEEGVGYTF. The CDR3 nucleotides are TGTGCCAGCAGTGAAGAAGGGGTCGGCTACACCTTC.

The chain is built from TRBV7-3 and TRBJ2-7; 11 nucleotides align to TRBD1. Germline CDR1 reads SGHTA; CDR2 reads FQGTGA. This CDR3 is built from 17 residues. With V trimmed by 8 bases and J by 2 bases, 14 bases remained unmatched. Here the CDR3 DNA reads TGTGCCAGCTCAGGGGACGGTCGGGACAGGGGGGCCTACGAGCAGTACTTC. This translates into CASSGDGRDRGAYEQYF.

This clone was seen a few times. The chain employs TRBV6-4 and TRBJ2-3; D may be TRBD2 (5 bases). The germline CDR1 and CDR2 sequences are MRHNA and SNTAGT. The length of the CDR3 is 15 residues. Between the trimmed V and J ends, which lost 4 bases and 2 bases, there was a span of 13 bases. CDR3 nucleotide sequence: TGTGCCAGCAGTGTAGGGCGGGCTCCCACAGATACGCAGTATTTT. Amino acids: CASSVGRAPTDTQYF.

The rearrangement uses TRBV7-8 and TRBJ2-2, with 7 bases lining up with TRBD1. Per the germline V gene, CDR1 is SGHVS and CDR2 is FQNEAQ. The CDR3 consists of 16 residues. J was trimmed by 6 bases and V by 1 base; bases with no gene match: 8. For the CDR3, the DNA is TGTGCCAGCAGCTTAGTCGAGGGGGCAAGGGCCGGGGAGCTGTTTTTT. It encodes CASSLVEGARAGELFF. The variable domain in full, completed from reference TRBV7-8 and TRBJ2-2, reads GAGVSQSPRYKVAKRGQDVALRCDPISGHVSLFWYQQALGQGPEFLTYFQNEAQLDKSGLPSDRFFAERPEGSVSTLKIQRTQQEDSAVYLCASSLVEGARAGELFFGEGSRLTVL.

This chain links TRBV4-3 with TRBJ2-3, with D perhaps matching TRBD2 (5 bases). CDR1 is LGHNA, CDR2 YSLEER, per germline. Trimming pared 4 bases from V and 0 bases from J, leaving 11 bases between. The CDR3 runs to 15 residues. Written as DNA, the CDR3 is TGCGCCAGCAGCCGCGAAGCGGTTAGCACAGATACGCAGTATTTT. Its translation is CASSREAVSTDTQYF.

The CDR3 here is CASGLVGGGAVVGAFF. The CDR3 DNA sequence: TGTGCTAGTGGTTTGGTAGGAGGAGGGGCTGTAGTAGGAGCTTTCTTT. The chain combines TRBV12-5 with TRBJ1-1, with a weak D call TRBD1 (5 bases). The V gene's germline CDR1 is LGHNT and CDR2 FRNRAP. V lost 0 bases and J 10 bases, leaving 21 bases between the germline ends. The CDR3 has 16 amino acids.

The J gene is TRBJ2-3, the V gene TRBV27; D gene uncertain. CDR1 and CDR2 (germline): MNHEY, SMNVEV (reference sequence). The V gene lost 4 bases and the J gene lost 2 bases, with 4 bases spanning the gap. The CDR3 sequence is 12 residues long. CDR3 residues: CASSSFTDTQYF. Written as DNA, the CDR3 is TGTGCCAGCAGTTCCTTCACAGATACGCAGTATTTT.

This clone has a single count. The V call is TRBV6-5, the J call TRBJ1-1, with 10 bases fitting TRBD1. The CDR3 extends over 12 amino acids. V was clipped by 8 bases and J by 11 bases; unmatched bases: 8. The germline V gene encodes CDR1 MNHEY and CDR2 SVGAGI. The CDR3 region is CASRAGTGAAFF. CDR3 DNA sequence: TGTGCCAGCCGAGCCGGGACAGGGGCCGCTTTCTTT.

The CDR3, as DNA: TGTGCCAGCAGCTTAGATATCCTAGCGACAGATACGCAGTATTTT. As protein: CASSLDILATDTQYF. V gene TRBV7-2 combines with J gene TRBJ2-3; perhaps TRBD2 as D (6 bases). CDR1 is SGHTA and CDR2 is FQGNSA in the germline V gene. The V end was cut by 1 base, the J end by 3 bases, with 11 bases between. The CDR3 runs 15 residues.

This chain joins TRBV19 and TRBJ1-6; 8 nucleotides align to TRBD1. Germline V gene lookup returns CDR1 LNHDA and CDR2 SQIVND (reference sequence). The CDR3 runs 15 residues. Losses at the gene ends were 8 bases for V and 4 bases for J; bases not matched to a gene: 7. DNA for the CDR3: TGTGCCAGTTCCGACAGGGGTGAATATAATTCACCCCTCCACTTT. It yields the protein CASSDRGEYNSPLHF. The entire variable domain, with the rest obtained from reference TRBV19 and TRBJ1-6, is as follows: DGGITQSPKYLFRKEGQNVTLSCEQNLNHDAMYWYRQDPGQGLRLIYYSQIVNDFQKGDIAEGYSVSREKKESFPLTVTSAQKNPTAFYLCASSDRGEYNSPLHFGNGTRLTVT.

This clone showed up just a few times. This chain uses TRBV5-1 with TRBJ2-2, with TRBD1 matching over 10 bases. The CDR3 runs to 16 residues. CDR1 SGHRS and CDR2 YFSETQ come from the germline V gene. Unmatched junction bases numbered 3, after V lost 4 bases and J lost 0 bases. The CDR3, as DNA: TGCGCCAGCAGCGGGGACAGGGGCGCGAACACCGGGGAGCTGTTTTTT. Translation gives CASSGDRGANTGELFF.

The chain couples TRBV2 to TRBJ1-1; no definite D call. Germline V gene lookup returns CDR1 SNHLY and CDR2 FYNNEI. V lost 6 bases and J 0 bases, leaving 8 bases between the germline ends. The CDR3 totals 13 residues. In DNA form, the CDR3 reads TGTGCCAGCAGCGGGAACATGAACACTGAAGCTTTCTTT. Its protein is CASSGNMNTEAFF.

J is TRBJ1-6 and V is TRBV2; TRBD1 matches at 10 bases. V shed 8 bases and J 6 bases; nucleotides not matched to a gene: 7. CDR3 length: 15 amino acids. Germline V gives CDR1 SNHLY, CDR2 FYNNEI. The CDR3 DNA is TGTGCCAGCGGGGGGACAGGGGCTCCTAATTCACCCCTCCACTTT. Protein sequence: CASGGTGAPNSPLHF. The full variable domain, in which reference TRBV2 and TRBJ1-6 provide the parts outside the CDR3, is EPEVTQTPSHQVTQMGQEVILRCVPISNHLYFYWYRQILGQKVEFLVSFYNNEISEKSEIFDDQFSVERPDGSNFTLKIRSTKLEDSAMYFCASGGTGAPNSPLHFGNGTRLTVT.

This clone was observed once. J is TRBJ2-5 and V is TRBV6-6; TRBD1 is a possible D gene (6 bases). The CDR3 is 14 residues long. V lost 5 bases and J lost 0, with 10 bases in between. Germline loops: CDR1 MNHNY, CDR2 SVGAGI (reference sequence). The CDR3 protein is CASSPWDNQETQYF. The CDR3 DNA sequence: TGTGCCAGCAGTCCTTGGGACAACCAAGAGACCCAGTACTTC.

The chain carries TRBV7-2 and TRBJ2-2; D perhaps matches TRBD1 (6 bases). Germline V gene lookup returns CDR1 SGHTA and CDR2 FQGNSA. V was pared by 3 bases and J by 1 base, with 9 bases between. The CDR3 length is 15 residues. CDR3: CASSFGQLNTGELFF. The CDR3 DNA reads TGTGCCAGCAGCTTCGGACAGTTGAACACCGGGGAGCTGTTTTTT.

This chain joins TRBV5-1 and TRBJ2-2, with D possibly TRBD1 on 7 matching bases. Trimming pared 1 base from V and 7 bases from J, leaving 11 bases between. Germline CDR1 reads SGHRS; CDR2 reads YFSETQ. The CDR3 has 14 amino acids. CDR3 nucleotide sequence: TGCGCCAGCAGCTTGCAGGGGGGAAACGGGGAGCTGTTTTTT. Its translation: CASSLQGGNGELFF.

This chain uses TRBV5-4 with TRBJ2-7, with 8 positions matching TRBD1. This CDR3 has 15 amino acids. V lost 2 bases to trimming and J lost 1 base; unmatched junction nucleotides: 5. CDR1 and CDR2 (germline): SGHNT, YYREEE (reference sequence). CDR3 DNA: TGTGCCAGCAGCTTCGGGACAGGTCAGTCCTACGAGCAGTACTTC. Protein product: CASSFGTGQSYEQYF.

The chain carries TRBV9 and TRBJ2-2; TRBD2 matches 12 bases. Germline V gene sequence: CDR1 SGDLS, CDR2 YYNGEE. The CDR3 totals 17 residues. Trimming removed 3 bases from V and 2 bases from J; junction bases left unmatched: 5. CDR3 nucleotides: TGTGCCAGCAGCGCACTAGCGGGGGGCCACAACACCGGGGAGCTGTTTTTT. It is translated as CASSALAGGHNTGELFF. Supplemented by reference TRBV9 and TRBJ2-2, the full variable domain reads DSGVTQTPKHLITATGQRVTLRCSPRSGDLSVYWYQQSLDQGLQFLIQYYNGEERAKGNILERFSAQQFPDLHSELNLSSLELGDSALYFCASSALAGGHNTGELFFGEGSRLTVL.

A single count supports this clone. This chain links TRBV2 with TRBJ2-2; the D is unclear. CDR3 size: 12 residues. V was pared by 4 bases and J by 4 bases, with 4 bases between. Germline-derived CDR1 and CDR2 are SNHLY and FYNNEI. The CDR3 loop reads CASSVLTGELFF. CDR3 in DNA: TGTGCCAGCAGTGTCCTCACCGGGGAGCTGTTTTTT.

The chain joins TRBV5-4 to TRBJ1-2; unclear D gene. This CDR3 region has 17 residues. From germline, CDR1 is SGHNT and CDR2 YYREEE (reference sequence). V was cut by 1 base and J by 6 bases, with 22 bases left in between. Here the CDR3 reads CASSLSVSAPSRNGYTF. The CDR3 coding sequence is TGTGCCAGCAGCTTGAGCGTCAGCGCCCCGTCGAGAAATGGCTACACCTTC.

The chain employs TRBV20-1 and TRBJ1-2; D possibly corresponds to TRBD1 (5 bases). Germline V gene lookup returns CDR1 DFQATT and CDR2 SNEGSKA (reference sequence). V lost 5 bases to trimming and J lost 8 bases, with 12 bases between them. This CDR3 contains 11 residues. CDR3 bases: TGCAGTGCTCCAAGACAGAACGGCTACACCTTC. Its translation: CSAPRQNGYTF.

V usage is TRBV9 and J usage is TRBJ1-5, with D possibly being TRBD1 (5 bases). V was clipped by 4 bases and J by 5 bases, with 16 bases between them. The CDR3 length is 15 residues. Germline assignment: CDR1 SGDLS and CDR2 YYNGEE. This CDR3 is CASSPDPGRDQPQHF. Written as DNA, the CDR3 is TGTGCCAGCAGCCCGGATCCCGGCAGGGATCAGCCCCAGCATTTT. Based on the CDR3 plus reference TRBV9 and TRBJ1-5, the full variable domain is DSGVTQTPKHLITATGQRVTLRCSPRSGDLSVYWYQQSLDQGLQFLIQYYNGEERAKGNILERFSAQQFPDLHSELNLSSLELGDSALYFCASSPDPGRDQPQHFGDGTRLSIL.

V is TRBV27 and J is TRBJ1-2; TRBD1 aligns across 12 bases. Looked up from germline, CDR1 is MNHEY and CDR2 is SMNVEV (reference sequence). The CDR3 totals 16 residues. V dropped 5 bases and J dropped 8; count of bases not matched to a gene: 12. This CDR3 reads CASSLTGTGGANGYTF. The CDR3 DNA reads TGTGCCAGCAGTCTCACCGGGACAGGGGGCGCGAACGGCTACACCTTC.

The J gene is TRBJ2-7, the V gene TRBV19; TRBD1 agrees at 9 bases. Germline V gene sequence: CDR1 LNHDA, CDR2 SQIVND (reference sequence). This CDR3 contains 15 residues. With 6 bases clipped from V and 2 bases from J, the junction kept 8 bases outside the gene matches. In DNA form, the CDR3 reads TGTGCCAGTAGCCCCGGGACAGGGTACCCCTACGAGCAGTACTTC. Residues: CASSPGTGYPYEQYF.

The rearrangement uses TRBV6-1 and TRBJ2-1; unclear D gene. V lost 6 bases, J lost 0 bases, and 12 bases lay in between. Germline lookup yields CDR1 MNHNS and CDR2 SASEGT. CDR3 length: 15 amino acids. The CDR3 is CASSPGSTSYNEQFF. The CDR3 DNA sequence: TGTGCCAGCAGCCCAGGATCCACCTCCTACAATGAGCAGTTCTTC.

The gene calls are TRBV5-4 and TRBJ2-4, with D uncertain. The CDR3 covers 14 residues. Trimming pared 3 bases from V and 0 bases from J, leaving 7 bases between. In germline, CDR1 is SGHNT, CDR2 YYREEE (reference sequence). CDR3 sequence reads: CASSSTGAKNIQYF. CDR3 nucleotides: TGTGCCAGCAGCTCGACTGGAGCCAAAAACATTCAGTACTTC.

Only one count was recorded for this clone. The chain employs TRBV4-3 and TRBJ1-1; D remains unclear. This CDR3 has 13 residues. Germline assignment: CDR1 LGHNA and CDR2 YSLEER. V lost 2 bases, J lost 10 bases, and 14 bases lay in between. The CDR3 reads CASSQHGSGIAFF. CDR3 in DNA: TGCGCCAGCAGCCAACACGGGTCGGGGATAGCTTTCTTT.

The chain uses TRBV27 and TRBJ2-3, with TRBD1 as a possible D gene (5 bases). CDR3 length: 14 amino acids. Trimming took 3 bases from V and 1 from J, leaving 8 bases between them. Germline CDR1 is MNHEY and CDR2 is SMNVEV (reference sequence). CDR3 in DNA: TGTGCCAGCAGTTTCACAGGAGGCACAGATACGCAGTATTTT. Translation: CASSFTGGTDTQYF.